This TCR beta chain emerged from a study of cytotoxic CD8 clonotypes in ibrutinib-treated CLL. As for the study in general: The authors obtained response samples at a median of around eleven months of treatment, range 6 to 36. Study outcomes and limitations: Sampling times, which were not matched between the groups, differed between sustained-remission patients and progressing patients.

The protocol was immunoSEQ multiplex PCR, while the TCRdb copy is restricted to in-frame clones and leaves out a portion. This sample has some 290,000 clones; more than 65% occur once, and the top ten carry over 5%. Remarks on this clone: Its antigen is as yet unknown.

The input for sequencing was PBMCs, taken before ibrutinib treatment. The clonotype comes from a human donor with chronic lymphocytic leukemia.

Here the CDR3 reads CAISETAGEETQYF. The CDR3 bases are TGTGCCATCAGTGAGACGGCAGGGGAAGAGACCCAGTACTTC. This chain links TRBV10-3 with TRBJ2-5; tentatively, D is TRBD1 (6 bases). The CDR3 is made up of 14 amino acids. Germline V lookup: CDR1 ENHRY, CDR2 SYGVKD. V gave up 2 bases and J gave up 3 bases, with 10 bases separating them.